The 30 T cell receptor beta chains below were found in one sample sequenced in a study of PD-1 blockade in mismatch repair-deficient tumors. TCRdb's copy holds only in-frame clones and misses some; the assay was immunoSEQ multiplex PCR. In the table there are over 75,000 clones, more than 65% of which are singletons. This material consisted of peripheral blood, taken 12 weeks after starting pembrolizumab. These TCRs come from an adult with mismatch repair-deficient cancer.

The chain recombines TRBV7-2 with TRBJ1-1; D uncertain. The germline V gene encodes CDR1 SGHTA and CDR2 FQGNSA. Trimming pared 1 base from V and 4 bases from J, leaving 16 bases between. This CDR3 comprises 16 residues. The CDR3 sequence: CASSLDVSQAATEAFF. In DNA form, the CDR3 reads TGTGCCAGCAGCTTAGACGTTAGCCAGGCCGCCACTGAAGCTTTCTTT.

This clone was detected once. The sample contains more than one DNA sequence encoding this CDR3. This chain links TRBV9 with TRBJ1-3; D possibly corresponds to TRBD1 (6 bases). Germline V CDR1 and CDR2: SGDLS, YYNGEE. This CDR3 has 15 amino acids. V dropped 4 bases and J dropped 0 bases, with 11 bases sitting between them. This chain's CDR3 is CASSLTGNSGNTIYF. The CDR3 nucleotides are TGTGCCAGCAGCCTTACAGGGAACTCTGGAAACACCATATATTTT. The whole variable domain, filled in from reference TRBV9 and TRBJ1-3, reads DSGVTQTPKHLITATGQRVTLRCSPRSGDLSVYWYQQSLDQGLQFLIQYYNGEERAKGNILERFSAQQFPDLHSELNLSSLELGDSALYFCASSLTGNSGNTIYFGEGSWLTVV.

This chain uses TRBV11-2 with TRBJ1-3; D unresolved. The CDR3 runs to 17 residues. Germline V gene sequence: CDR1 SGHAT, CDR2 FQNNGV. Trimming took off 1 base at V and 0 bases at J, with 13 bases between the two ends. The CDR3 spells CASSLVGLPNSGNTIYF. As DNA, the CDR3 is TGTGCCAGCAGCTTAGTTGGATTACCCAACTCTGGAAACACCATATATTTT.

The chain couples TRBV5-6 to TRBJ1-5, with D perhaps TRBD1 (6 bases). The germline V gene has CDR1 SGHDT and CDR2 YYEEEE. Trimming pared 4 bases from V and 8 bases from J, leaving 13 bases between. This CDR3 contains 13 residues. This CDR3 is CASSRDTGEPQHF. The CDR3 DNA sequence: TGTGCCAGCAGCCGGGACACCGGGGAGCCCCAGCATTTT.

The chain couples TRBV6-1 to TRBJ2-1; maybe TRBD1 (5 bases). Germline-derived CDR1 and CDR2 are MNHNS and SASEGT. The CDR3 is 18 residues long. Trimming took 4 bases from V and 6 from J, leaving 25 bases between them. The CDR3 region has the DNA TGTGCCAGCAGTGGGATCGCCCACGGTGCAGGGCCGGGCAATGAGCAGTTCTTC. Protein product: CASSGIAHGAGPGNEQFF.

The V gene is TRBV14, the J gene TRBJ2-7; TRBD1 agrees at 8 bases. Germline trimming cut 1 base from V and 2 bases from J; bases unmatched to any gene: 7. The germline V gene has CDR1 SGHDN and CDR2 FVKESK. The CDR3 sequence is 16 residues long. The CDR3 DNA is TGTGCCAGCAGCCAAGCCTCGGGACAGGTCCCCTACGAGCAGTACTTC. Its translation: CASSQASGQVPYEQYF. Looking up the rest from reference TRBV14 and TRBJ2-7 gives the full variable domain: EAGVTQFPSHSVIEKGQTVTLRCDPISGHDNLYWYRRVMGKEIKFLLHFVKESKQDESGMPNNRFLAERTGGTYSTLKVQPAELEDSGVYFCASSQASGQVPYEQYFGPGTRLTVT.

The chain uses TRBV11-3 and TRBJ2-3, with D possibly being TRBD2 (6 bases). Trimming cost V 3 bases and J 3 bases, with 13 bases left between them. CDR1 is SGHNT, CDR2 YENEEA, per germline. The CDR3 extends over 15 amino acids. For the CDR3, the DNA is TGTGCCAGCAGCTTTGTCAGCGGACTAACAGATACGCAGTATTTT. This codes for CASSFVSGLTDTQYF. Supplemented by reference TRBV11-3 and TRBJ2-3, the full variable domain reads EAGVVQSPRYKIIEKKQPVAFWCNPISGHNTLYWYLQNLGQGPELLIRYENEEAVDDSQLPKDRFSAERLKGVDSTLKIQPAELGDSAVYLCASSFVSGLTDTQYFGPGTRLTVL.

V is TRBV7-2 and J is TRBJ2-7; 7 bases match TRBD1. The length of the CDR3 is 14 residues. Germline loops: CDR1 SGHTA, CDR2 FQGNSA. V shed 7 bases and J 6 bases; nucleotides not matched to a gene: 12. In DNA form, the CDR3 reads TGTGCCAGCATCCCCTCCGGGACAGCCTCCGAGCAGTACTTC. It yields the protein CASIPSGTASEQYF. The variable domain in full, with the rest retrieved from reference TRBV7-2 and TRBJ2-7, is GAGVSQSPSNKVTEKGKDVELRCDPISGHTALYWYRQSLGQGLEFLIYFQGNSAPDKSGLPSDRFSAERTGGSVSTLTIQRTQQEDSAVYLCASIPSGTASEQYFGPGTRLTVT.

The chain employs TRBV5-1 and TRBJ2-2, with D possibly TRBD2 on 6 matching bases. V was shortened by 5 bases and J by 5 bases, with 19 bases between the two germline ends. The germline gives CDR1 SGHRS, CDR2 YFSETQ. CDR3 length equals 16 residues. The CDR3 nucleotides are TGCGCCAGCAGTCAAATGGGGGGATCGGGTACCGGGGAGCTGTTTTTT. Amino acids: CASSQMGGSGTGELFF.

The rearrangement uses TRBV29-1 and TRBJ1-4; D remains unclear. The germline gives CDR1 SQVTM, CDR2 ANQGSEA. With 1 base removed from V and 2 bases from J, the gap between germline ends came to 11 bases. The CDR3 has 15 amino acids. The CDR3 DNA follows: TGCAGCGTTGAAGGAGGCGAGGGCACTAATGAAAAACTGTTTTTT. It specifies CSVEGGEGTNEKLFF.

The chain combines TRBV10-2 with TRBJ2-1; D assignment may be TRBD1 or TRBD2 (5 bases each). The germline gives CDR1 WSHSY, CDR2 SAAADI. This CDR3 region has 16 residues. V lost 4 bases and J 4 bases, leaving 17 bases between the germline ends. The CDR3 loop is CASSGGVGAVYNEQFF. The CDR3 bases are TGCGCCAGCAGTGGGGGCGTGGGAGCGGTGTACAATGAGCAGTTCTTC.

The CDR3 region has the DNA TGTGCCAGCAGCCCCCGGACAGGGCATCCCTACGAGCAGTACTTC. Amino acids: CASSPRTGHPYEQYF. The chain uses TRBV11-2 and TRBJ2-7; 8 nucleotides match TRBD1. Germline V gene data show CDR1 as SGHAT and CDR2 as FQNNGV. J lost 2 bases, V lost 5 bases, and 8 bases had no gene match. The CDR3 spans 15 residues.

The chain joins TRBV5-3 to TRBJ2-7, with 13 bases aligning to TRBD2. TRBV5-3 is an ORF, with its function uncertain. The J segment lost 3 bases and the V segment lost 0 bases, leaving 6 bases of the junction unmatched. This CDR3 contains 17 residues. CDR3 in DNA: TGTGCCAGAAGCTTGGCCCAACTAGCGGGAGGGAACTACGAGCAGTACTTC. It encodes CARSLAQLAGGNYEQYF.

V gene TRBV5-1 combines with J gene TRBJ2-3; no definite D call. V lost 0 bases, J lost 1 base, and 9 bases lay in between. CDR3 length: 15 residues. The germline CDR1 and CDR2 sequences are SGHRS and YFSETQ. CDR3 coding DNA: TGCGCCAGCAGCTTGGGAGGCGGCGGCACAGATACGCAGTATTTT. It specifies CASSLGGGGTDTQYF.

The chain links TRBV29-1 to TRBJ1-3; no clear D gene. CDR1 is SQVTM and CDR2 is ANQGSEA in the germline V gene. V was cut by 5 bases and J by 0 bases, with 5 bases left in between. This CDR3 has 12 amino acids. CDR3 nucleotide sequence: TGCAGCGTTACGGACTCTGGAAACACCATATATTTT. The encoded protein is CSVTDSGNTIYF.

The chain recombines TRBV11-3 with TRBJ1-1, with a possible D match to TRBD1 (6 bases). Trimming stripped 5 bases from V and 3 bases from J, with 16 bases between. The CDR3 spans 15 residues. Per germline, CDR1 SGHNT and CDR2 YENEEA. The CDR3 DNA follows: TGTGCCAGCAGCCCTAACACCGGGGGGCACACTGAAGCTTTCTTT. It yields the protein CASSPNTGGHTEAFF.

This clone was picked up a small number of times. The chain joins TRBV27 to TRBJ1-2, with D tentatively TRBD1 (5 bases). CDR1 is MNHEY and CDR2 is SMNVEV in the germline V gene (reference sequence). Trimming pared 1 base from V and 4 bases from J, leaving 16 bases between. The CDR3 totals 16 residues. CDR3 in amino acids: CASSLLPSKGFYGYTF. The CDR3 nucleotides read TGTGCCAGCAGTTTATTACCCTCGAAGGGGTTCTATGGCTACACCTTC.

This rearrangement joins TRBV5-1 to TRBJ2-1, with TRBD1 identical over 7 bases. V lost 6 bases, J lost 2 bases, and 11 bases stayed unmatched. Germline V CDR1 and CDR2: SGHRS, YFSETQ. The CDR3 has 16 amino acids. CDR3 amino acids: CASKVWGTATYNEQFF. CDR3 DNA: TGCGCCAGCAAGGTGTGGGGGACAGCCACCTACAATGAGCAGTTCTTC.

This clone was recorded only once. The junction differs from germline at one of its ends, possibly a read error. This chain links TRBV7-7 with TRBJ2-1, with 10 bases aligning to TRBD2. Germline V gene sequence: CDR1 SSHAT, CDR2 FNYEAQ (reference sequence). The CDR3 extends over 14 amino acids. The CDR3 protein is CASSQGTSDNEQFF. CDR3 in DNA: TGTGCTAGCAGCCAGGGGACTAGCGACAATGAGCAGTTCTTC. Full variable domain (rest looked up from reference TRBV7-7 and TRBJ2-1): GAGVSQSPRYKVTKRGQDVTLRCDPISSHATLYWYQQALGQGPEFLTYFNYEAQPDKSGLPSDRFSAERPEGSISTLTIQRTEQRDSAMYRCASSQGTSDNEQFFGPGTRLTVL.

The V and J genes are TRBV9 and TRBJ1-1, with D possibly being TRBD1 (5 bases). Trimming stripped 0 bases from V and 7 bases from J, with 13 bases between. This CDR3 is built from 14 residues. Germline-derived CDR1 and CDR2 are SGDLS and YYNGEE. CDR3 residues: CASSVVPGLSEAFF. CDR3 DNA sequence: TGTGCCAGCAGCGTAGTGCCAGGGTTGAGTGAAGCTTTCTTT.

DNA of the CDR3: TGTGCCAGCAGTGAGGGGGGGGACAGAATCCCCTACGAGCAGTACTTC. Its protein is CASSEGGDRIPYEQYF. The chain uses TRBV6-4 and TRBJ2-7; the D gene could be TRBD1 or TRBD2 (7 bases each). V was clipped by 3 bases and J by 2 bases, with 17 bases between them. Germline V gene sequence: CDR1 MRHNA, CDR2 SNTAGT. This CDR3 contains 16 residues.

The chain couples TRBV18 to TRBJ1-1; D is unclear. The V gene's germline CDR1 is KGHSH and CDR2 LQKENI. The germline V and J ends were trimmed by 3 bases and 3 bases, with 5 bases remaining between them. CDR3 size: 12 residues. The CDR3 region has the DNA TGTGCCAGCTCACCTTATGACACTGAAGCTTTCTTT. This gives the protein CASSPYDTEAFF. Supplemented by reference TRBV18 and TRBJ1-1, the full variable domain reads NAGVMQNPRHLVRRRGQEARLRCSPMKGHSHVYWYRQLPEEGLKFMVYLQKENIIDESGMPKERFSAEFPKEGPSILRIQQVVRGDSAAYFCASSPYDTEAFFGQGTRLTVV.

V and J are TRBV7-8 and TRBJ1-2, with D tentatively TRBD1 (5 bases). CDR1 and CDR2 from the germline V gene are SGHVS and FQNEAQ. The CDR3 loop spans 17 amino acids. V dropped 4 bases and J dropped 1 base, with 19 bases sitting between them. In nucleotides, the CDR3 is TGTGCCAGCAGCTCAGGTGGGGTCGACAGAATTAACTATGGCTACACCTTC. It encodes CASSSGGVDRINYGYTF.

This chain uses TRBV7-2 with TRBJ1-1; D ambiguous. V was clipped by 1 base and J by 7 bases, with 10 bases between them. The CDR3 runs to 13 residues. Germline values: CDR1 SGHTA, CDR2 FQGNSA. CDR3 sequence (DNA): TGTGCCAGCAGCTTAGTGGTGAGGGTTGAAGCTTTCTTT. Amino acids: CASSLVVRVEAFF.

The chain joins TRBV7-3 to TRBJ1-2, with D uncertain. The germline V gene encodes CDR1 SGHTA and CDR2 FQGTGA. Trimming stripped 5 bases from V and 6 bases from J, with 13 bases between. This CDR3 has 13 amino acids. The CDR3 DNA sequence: TGTGCCAGCAGCCCCCTTCGGGGTGATGGCTACACCTTC. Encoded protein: CASSPLRGDGYTF.

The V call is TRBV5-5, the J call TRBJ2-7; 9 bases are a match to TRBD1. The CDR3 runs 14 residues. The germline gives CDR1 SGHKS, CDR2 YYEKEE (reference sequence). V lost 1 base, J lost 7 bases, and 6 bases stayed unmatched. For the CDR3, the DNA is TGTGCCAGCAGCTTGTGGGACAGGGCGAAAGAGCAGTACTTC. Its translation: CASSLWDRAKEQYF.

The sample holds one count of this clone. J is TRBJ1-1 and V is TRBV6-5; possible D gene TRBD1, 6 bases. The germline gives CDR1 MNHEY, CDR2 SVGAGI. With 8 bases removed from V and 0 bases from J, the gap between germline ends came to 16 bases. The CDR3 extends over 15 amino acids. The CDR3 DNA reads TGTGCCAGCGTTACAGGAGGGGGACTGAACACTGAAGCTTTCTTT. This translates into CASVTGGGLNTEAFF.

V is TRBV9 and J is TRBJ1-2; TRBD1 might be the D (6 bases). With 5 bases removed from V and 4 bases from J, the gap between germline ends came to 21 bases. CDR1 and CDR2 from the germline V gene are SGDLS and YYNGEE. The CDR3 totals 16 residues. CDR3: CASSSGGAAKGYGYTF. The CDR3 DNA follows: TGTGCCAGCAGTTCCGGGGGCGCGGCCAAGGGCTATGGCTACACCTTC. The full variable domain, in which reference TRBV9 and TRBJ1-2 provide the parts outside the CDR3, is DSGVTQTPKHLITATGQRVTLRCSPRSGDLSVYWYQQSLDQGLQFLIQYYNGEERAKGNILERFSAQQFPDLHSELNLSSLELGDSALYFCASSSGGAAKGYGYTFGSGTRLTVV.

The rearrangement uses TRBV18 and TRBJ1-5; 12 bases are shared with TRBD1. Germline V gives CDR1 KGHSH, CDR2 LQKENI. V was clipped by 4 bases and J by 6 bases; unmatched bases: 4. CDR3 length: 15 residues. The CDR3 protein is CASSRDRGLGQPQHF. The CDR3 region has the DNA TGTGCCAGCTCACGGGACAGGGGGCTGGGTCAGCCCCAGCATTTT.

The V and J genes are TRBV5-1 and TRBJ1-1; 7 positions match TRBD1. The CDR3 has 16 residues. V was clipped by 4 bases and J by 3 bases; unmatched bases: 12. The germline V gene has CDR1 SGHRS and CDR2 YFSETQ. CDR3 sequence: CASSLGRGRLDTEAFF. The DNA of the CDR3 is TGCGCCAGCAGCCTTGGGAGGGGGCGACTGGACACTGAAGCTTTCTTT.